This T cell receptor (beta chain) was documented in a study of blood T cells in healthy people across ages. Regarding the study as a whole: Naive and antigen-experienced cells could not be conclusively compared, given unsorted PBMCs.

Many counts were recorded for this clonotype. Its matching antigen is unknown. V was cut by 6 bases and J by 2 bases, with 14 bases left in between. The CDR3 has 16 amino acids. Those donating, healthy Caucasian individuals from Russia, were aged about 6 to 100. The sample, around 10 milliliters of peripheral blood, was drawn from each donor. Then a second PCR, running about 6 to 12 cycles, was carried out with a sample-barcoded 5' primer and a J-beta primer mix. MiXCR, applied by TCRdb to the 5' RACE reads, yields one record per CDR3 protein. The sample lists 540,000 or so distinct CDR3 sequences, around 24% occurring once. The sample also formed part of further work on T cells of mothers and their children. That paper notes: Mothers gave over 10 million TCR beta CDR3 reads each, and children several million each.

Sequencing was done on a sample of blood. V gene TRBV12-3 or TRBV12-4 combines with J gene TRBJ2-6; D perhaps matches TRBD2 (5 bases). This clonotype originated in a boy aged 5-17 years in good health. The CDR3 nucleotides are TGTGCCAGCAGGGCCATGGAGGCTCCTGGGGCCAACGTCCTGACTTTC. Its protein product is CASRAMEAPGANVLTF.